The 2 T cell receptor beta chains listed next were all sequenced from one sample in a study of beta chain features in type 1 diabetes. Study findings and constraints: TCRB CDR3s were moderately but significantly shorter in Type 1 diabetes patients in all four CD4+ subsets.

Expressed TCRB transcripts got sequenced, as all isolated RNA was reverse transcribed. The protocol was immunoSEQ multiplex PCR, while the TCRdb copy is restricted to in-frame clones and leaves out a portion. The sample consists of fewer than 300,000 clones, approximately 10% of them appearing once. Their specific antigens are unknown. Source material: naive CD4+ T cells from blood. The source of these receptors is a man younger than 40 with type 1 diabetes.

The chain joins TRBV4-3 to TRBJ1-2; D may be TRBD1 (6 bases). Germline V CDR1 and CDR2: LGHNA, YSLEER. Trimming left V 5 bases short and J 4 bases short, with 11 bases between. This CDR3 spans 13 amino acids. This CDR3 reads CASSMGAGYGYTF. The CDR3 DNA sequence: TGCGCCAGCAGCATGGGGGCTGGCTATGGCTACACCTTC.

V is TRBV5-4 and J is TRBJ2-1; D perhaps matches TRBD1 (6 bases). This CDR3 contains 15 residues. CDR1 is SGHNT and CDR2 is YYREEE in the germline V gene (reference sequence). With 4 bases removed from V and 0 bases from J, the gap between germline ends came to 11 bases. The CDR3 loop reads CASSARDNSYNEQFF. In nucleotides, the CDR3 is TGTGCCAGCAGCGCCCGGGACAACTCCTACAATGAGCAGTTCTTC.